The 19 T cell receptor beta chains listed next were all sequenced from one sample in a study of CD8 T cells in Susac syndrome. Random-hexamer reverse transcription was applied to about 0.5 to 1 ug RNA. TCRdb recomputed calls from the immunoSEQ multiplex PCR reads with MiXCR, one row per CDR3 protein. The profile shows about 240,000 distinct CDR3 sequences, 90% to 97% of them singletons. Material: CD4+ T cells from PBMCs. Receptor source: a human donor with Susac syndrome.

The chain recombines TRBV29-1 with TRBJ1-5, with 7 bases that match TRBD1. Germline CDR1 is SQVTM and CDR2 is ANQGSEA. V lost 7 bases and J lost 2; bases outside the gene matches: 5. This CDR3 has 13 amino acids. CDR3 region: CSAQGGRNQPQHF. CDR3 bases: TGCAGCGCGCAGGGGGGACGCAATCAGCCCCAGCATTTT.

This chain uses TRBV10-2 with TRBJ2-2; 9 bases fit TRBD2. Trimming took 0 bases from V and 6 from J; bases not matched to a gene: 5. This CDR3 has 16 amino acids. Germline V gives CDR1 WSHSY, CDR2 SAAADI. CDR3 in DNA: TGCGCCAGCAGTGAGTCTGGGACTAGCAGACCCGGGGAGCTGTTTTTT. Its protein product is CASSESGTSRPGELFF.

The CDR3: CASSYAGYAEAFF. For the CDR3, the DNA is TGTGCCAGCAGTTACGCAGGGTACGCTGAAGCTTTCTTT. The chain couples TRBV6-5 to TRBJ1-1, with a tentative D call TRBD1 (5 bases). The germline V and J ends were trimmed by 2 bases and 6 bases, with 10 bases remaining between them. Looked up from germline, CDR1 is MNHEY and CDR2 is SVGAGI. The CDR3 sequence is 13 residues long.

This sequence joins TRBV5-1 and TRBJ1-3; the D is unclear. The CDR3 spans 14 residues. V was clipped by 4 bases and J by 3 bases, with 11 bases between them. Germline CDR1 reads SGHRS; CDR2 reads YFSETQ. The CDR3 DNA follows: TGCGCCAGCAGCAAAAGGGAAGGTGGAAACACCATATATTTT. Translation: CASSKREGGNTIYF.

For this clonotype: No DNA is shown, since the ends of the CDR3 on it are uncertain; the CDR3 is the one TCRdb lists. The V call is TRBV20-1, the J call TRBJ1-2. The CDR3 contains 15 residues when both ends are counted. Germline CDR1 reads DFQATT; CDR2 reads SNEGSKA (reference sequence). The CDR3 spells CSASFLAGANYGYTF.

The rearrangement links TRBV20-1 to TRBJ1-1, with 7 bases lining up with TRBD1. The CDR3 contains 14 residues. The germline gives CDR1 DFQATT, CDR2 SNEGSKA (reference sequence). With 5 bases clipped from V and 0 bases from J, the junction kept 6 bases outside the gene matches. This chain's CDR3 is CSALTGVVNTEAFF. The CDR3 bases are TGCAGTGCTCTAACAGGGGTTGTGAACACTGAAGCTTTCTTT.

This clonotype was counted a few times. The chain carries TRBV2 and TRBJ2-5; 8 nucleotides line up with TRBD1. The CDR3 is 14 amino acids. Trimming at V came to 1 base and at J to 2 bases, leaving 0 bases not matched to a gene. Per the germline V gene, CDR1 is SNHLY and CDR2 is FYNNEI. CDR3 nucleotide sequence: TGTGCCAGCAGTGAAGGACAGGGGCAAGAGACCCAGTACTTC. It codes for CASSEGQGQETQYF.

The chain uses TRBV30 and TRBJ2-5; perhaps TRBD2 as D (5 bases). The V gene lost 1 base and the J gene lost 5 bases, with 17 bases spanning the gap. Germline lookup yields CDR1 GTSNPN and CDR2 SVGIG (reference sequence). The CDR3 has 15 amino acids. CDR3 in DNA: TGTGCCTGGAGTGCAGCTAGCAGTGGGTTGGAGACCCAGTACTTC. It yields the protein CAWSAASSGLETQYF.

This clonotype was recorded once. The chain carries TRBV6-5 and TRBJ1-2; D uncertain. Germline V gene lookup returns CDR1 MNHEY and CDR2 SVGAGI. The CDR3 totals 14 residues. The V gene lost 2 bases and the J gene lost 4 bases, with 11 bases spanning the gap. This chain's CDR3 is CASSYGPNSYGYTF. For the CDR3, the DNA is TGTGCCAGCAGTTACGGTCCGAACAGCTATGGCTACACCTTC.

The chain employs TRBV19 and TRBJ2-5; 9 nucleotides line up with TRBD1. V trimming: 5 bases; J trimming: 5 bases; junction bases outside the gene matches: 6. The CDR3 has 14 amino acids. CDR1 LNHDA and CDR2 SQIVND come from the germline V gene (reference sequence). CDR3 amino acids: CASSSTTGGETQYF. The CDR3 DNA reads as TGTGCCAGTAGTTCGACGACAGGGGGGGAGACCCAGTACTTC.

The J gene is TRBJ2-1, the V gene TRBV14; TRBD2 is a possible D gene (6 bases). Trimming pared 1 base from V and 6 bases from J, leaving 10 bases between. The CDR3 consists of 14 residues. Germline CDR1 SGHDN, CDR2 FVKESK. As DNA, the CDR3 is TGTGCCAGCAGCCAAGGACTAGTTCTCAATGAGCAGTTCTTC. Amino acid sequence: CASSQGLVLNEQFF.

The gene calls are TRBV7-3 and TRBJ2-5, with a weak D call TRBD1 (7 bases). Germline V gene sequence: CDR1 SGHTA, CDR2 FQGTGA. This CDR3 region has 15 residues. V lost 0 bases and J 5 bases, leaving 13 bases between the germline ends. The CDR3 DNA is TGTGCCAGCAGCTTAACCCCGACAGGGAGGGAGACCCAGTACTTC. Protein sequence: CASSLTPTGRETQYF.

This clonotype was seen only once. V and J are TRBV10-2 and TRBJ2-7; 16 bases are a match to TRBD2. V shed 2 bases, J shed 6 bases, and the junction held 4 bases outside the gene matches. Per germline, CDR1 WSHSY and CDR2 SAAADI. The CDR3 totals 16 residues. CDR3 bases: TGCGCCAGCAGTGAGCCGGGACTAGCGGGAGGGGGCGAGCAGTACTTC. Encoded protein: CASSEPGLAGGGEQYF.

This clonotype was picked up one time. The rearrangement joins TRBV5-4 to TRBJ1-4; D may be TRBD1 (5 bases). The CDR3 is 15 amino acids. Per the germline V gene, CDR1 is SGHNT and CDR2 is YYREEE (reference sequence). V was pared by 0 bases and J by 7 bases, with 13 bases between. CDR3 amino acids: CASSLAGGVGEKLFF. DNA for the CDR3: TGTGCCAGCAGCTTGGCCGGAGGGGTGGGTGAAAAACTGTTTTTT.

This clonotype showed up just a few times. The chain employs TRBV9 and TRBJ1-1, with D hard to call. V lost 5 bases and J lost 1, with 6 bases in between. Germline-derived CDR1 and CDR2 are SGDLS and YYNGEE. The CDR3 runs to 12 residues. In DNA form, the CDR3 reads TGTGCCAGCAGGAGGGCGAACACTGAAGCTTTCTTT. Its protein product is CASRRANTEAFF.

This clonotype appeared a single time. The gene calls are TRBV3-1 and TRBJ2-3; D is ambiguous. The CDR3 sequence is 12 residues long. Germline V gene lookup returns CDR1 LGHDT and CDR2 YNNKEL (reference sequence). V lost 4 bases and J 6 bases, leaving 8 bases between the germline ends. CDR3 sequence: CASSLQVDTQYF. In DNA form, the CDR3 reads TGTGCCAGCAGCCTCCAGGTGGATACGCAGTATTTT.

The chain joins TRBV20-1 to TRBJ2-1; TRBD2 matches 14 bases. Germline CDR1 reads DFQATT; CDR2 reads SNEGSKA (reference sequence). The CDR3 is 15 residues long. J was trimmed by 10 bases and V by 6 bases; bases with no gene match: 11. The CDR3 region is CSAHPGLAGEEEQFF. CDR3 DNA sequence: TGCAGTGCGCATCCGGGACTAGCGGGAGAAGAAGAGCAGTTCTTC.

This clonotype came up once. The rearrangement joins TRBV3-1 to TRBJ2-2; D gene unclear. Trimming took off 3 bases at V and 0 bases at J, with 5 bases between the two ends. This CDR3 comprises 14 residues. Germline CDR1 reads LGHDT; CDR2 reads YNNKEL (reference sequence). The CDR3 region has the DNA TGTGCCAGCAGCCAGATAGCGAACACCGGGGAGCTGTTTTTT. Translating gives CASSQIANTGELFF. Using reference TRBV3-1 and TRBJ2-2 for the parts outside the CDR3, the full variable domain is DTAVSQTPKYLVTQMGNDKSIKCEQNLGHDTMYWYKQDSKKFLKIMFSYNNKELIINETVPNRFSPKSPDKAHLNLHINSLELGDSAVYFCASSQIANTGELFFGEGSRLTVL.

J is TRBJ2-1 and V is TRBV11-2; 8 bases agree with TRBD2. CDR1 and CDR2 from the germline V gene are SGHAT and FQNNGV. There are 19 residues in the CDR3. V lost 5 bases to trimming and J lost 10 bases; unmatched junction nucleotides: 25. DNA for the CDR3: TGTGCCAGCAGCCCGGCCTTTTCAAGAGGGCGGGAGGTCGAGGGGGAGCAGTTCTTC. Amino acid sequence: CASSPAFSRGREVEGEQFF. The variable domain in full, completed from reference TRBV11-2 and TRBJ2-1, reads EAGVAQSPRYKIIEKRQSVAFWCNPISGHATLYWYQQILGQGPKLLIQFQNNGVVDDSQLPKDRFSAERLKGVDSTLKIQPAKLEDSAVYLCASSPAFSRGREVEGEQFFGPGTRLTVL.